This T cell receptor beta chain was obtained from a study of T-cell reconstitution after alpha-beta-depleted transplantation in children. Findings and caveats of the study: T-cell counts and diversity were attributed mostly to newly produced T cells one year after transplant.

This CDR3 has 13 amino acids. Germline values: CDR1 SGHKS, CDR2 YYEKEE (reference sequence). J gave up 5 bases and V 2 bases, and 3 bases lay outside the gene matches. Molecular barcoding with unique molecular identifiers was used for the TCRbeta library. TCRdb recomputed calls from the PCR reads with MiXCR, one row per CDR3 protein. Of 600,000 to 700,000 distinct CDR3 sequences in the sample, around 13% are singletons; the top ten hold around 0.76%. The table lists this clonotype with many counts. The antigen remains unidentified. The chain has TRBV5-5 and TRBJ2-7; TRBD2 matches at 8 bases. Source: PBMCs, taken before TCRalphabeta/CD19-depleted stem cell transplant. This clonotype was sampled from a girl aged 2-10 years with congenital amegakaryocytic thrombocytopenia, due to receive a stem cell transplant. The CDR3 DNA is TGTGCCAGCAGCTTAGAGCGGGAGCACGAGCAGTACTTC. This codes for CASSLEREHEQYF.